This T cell receptor beta chain was retrieved from a study of blood T cell repertoires in COVID-19. The data were produced by immunoSEQ multiplex PCR, yet TCRdb's version contains in-frame clones alone and is incomplete. Here the sample spans roughly 100,000 clones, approximately 90% being singletons. This CDR3 has 13 amino acids. V shed 7 bases and J shed 3 bases, with 13 bases lying between them. CDR1 and CDR2 from the germline V gene are LGHNA and YSLEER. Followed over time, Seattle patients had been enrolled while infection was active. The sample taken for sequencing was peripheral blood. This TCR derives from a woman aged 45-59 years with COVID-19, enrolled during active disease. The V call is TRBV4-3, the J call TRBJ2-7; TRBD1 might be the D (5 bases). This chain's CDR3 is CASIWGSRYEQYF. The CDR3 nucleotides read TGCGCCAGCATTTGGGGCTCCCGCTACGAGCAGTACTTC.